Here is one T cell receptor beta chain with its context. CDR1 LGHDT and CDR2 YNNKEL come from the germline V gene (reference sequence). V lost 4 bases, J lost 7 bases, and 14 bases lay in between. The CDR3 runs to 14 residues. The data stem from a study of blood T cells in healthy people across ages. Alongside a J-beta primer mix, a sample-barcoded 5' primer served in a second PCR lasting roughly 6 to 11 cycles. Sequencing of every sample gave 2.5 million or more CDR3-containing paired-end reads. TCRdb called the 5' RACE reads again in MiXCR, with one record for every CDR3 protein. The repertoire holds about 1.4 million distinct CDR3 sequences, with approximately 59% as singletons. All donors came from Russia, were Caucasian and healthy, and spanned ages roughly 6 to 95. Every sample yielded at least 6.5 million isolated PBMCs. Samples each had at least 5 micrograms of total RNA extracted.

This clonotype originated in a man aged 18 to 35 in good health. Specimen: blood. This chain joins TRBV3-1 and TRBJ2-1, with D tentatively TRBD2 (5 bases). Here the CDR3 reads CASSPTRGWNEQFF. CDR3 bases: TGTGCCAGCAGCCCAACTAGAGGGTGGAATGAGCAGTTCTTC.